Listed below are T cell receptor beta chains from one sample, sequenced in a study of T cell repertoires in cytomegalovirus infection. These TCRs are of unknown antigen specificity. TCRdb re-derived calls from the reads in MiXCR, one entry per CDR3 protein. This table has 110,000 to 150,000 distinct CDR3 sequences, about 32% appearing once. Material: CD8+ T cells from cultured PBMCs, obtained from culture after CMV antigen stimulation. The receptor set was obtained from a human donor in good health (CMV status not recorded). Some clones in this sample may be carry-over from other donors' samples. The CDR3 runs from the conserved cysteine through the conserved F or W. Some rows mark clone size as missing; the rest say once, few, many or name a class of expanded clone.

j_call v_call clone_size cdr3_aa
TRBJ2-1 TRBV7-9 NA CASSRGTGGPGQFF
TRBJ2-7 TRBV7-2 many CASSLSGASYEQYF
TRBJ2-5 TRBV7-2 many CASSPLWGSETQYF
TRBJ2-4 TRBV20-1 many CSASAPGQGPNIQYF
TRBJ2-3 TRBV24-1 NA CATSEYRGQGDTQYF
TRBJ2-3 TRBV20-1 NA CSARDLGLAGGKSPDTQYF
TRBJ1-1 TRBV10-3 NA CAISDDREVNTEAFF
TRBJ2-5 TRBV28 NA CASSFSVRETQYF
TRBJ1-5 TRBV27 NA CASSPNSPGLLSQPQHF
TRBJ1-1 TRBV19 NA CASSLGTAMNTEAFF
TRBJ1-1 TRBV19 NA CASSIDPDTVNTEAFF
TRBJ1-5 TRBV7-9 few CASSPDRGGSNQPQHF
TRBJ2-1 TRBV7-9 few CASSLVGGVSYNEQFF
TRBJ2-1 TRBV29-1 few CSVQSTSSYNEQFF
TRBJ1-5 TRBV6-1 few CASSFRGPNQPQHF
TRBJ1-6 TRBV4-1 NA CASSQAPGQNSPLHF